This T cell receptor beta chain came from a study of T cell clusters in autoimmune cytopenias. Study-level results: Clustering suggested that physiological T cell clusters were missing in primary autoimmune cytopenia patients.

This CDR3 has 15 amino acids. Germline loops: CDR1 DFQATT, CDR2 SNEGSKA (reference sequence). TRB amplification used 250 ng of peripheral blood genomic DNA. About this clonotype: The target antigen is unknown.

Multiplex touch-down PCR amplified TRB using TRB-A and TRB-B pools in one tube. TCRdb reprocessed the multiplex PCR reads and keeps a single row for each CDR3 protein, giving no DNA. The listing contains thousands of distinct CDR3 sequences. This TCR came from a human donor with an autoimmune cytopenia or autoimmune hepatitis (not recorded which). The V gene is TRBV20-1, the J gene TRBJ2-5; TCRdb outputs TRBD2, but without DNA this stays unchecked. The sample taken for sequencing was peripheral blood. This CDR3 reads CSAPESGGARETQYF.